This T cell receptor beta chain was observed in a study of cytomegalovirus exposure and HLA in healthy donors. Study results and limitations: Indistinguishable V segments such as TRBV6-2 and TRBV6-3 were excluded.

Turning to this clone: Its antigen is still unknown.

Trimming cost V 0 bases and J 1 base, with 7 bases left between them. Germline V gives CDR1 LNHDA, CDR2 SQIVND (reference sequence). This CDR3 is 15 amino acids long. It was with 60 Vbeta and 13 Jbeta primers that the PCR ran. Data came from immunoSEQ multiplex PCR; TCRdb stores just in-frame clones and leaves some out. This sample has roughly 130,000 clones, with around 74% found just once. V is TRBV19 and J is TRBJ2-1; D remains ambiguous. This clonotype was obtained from a man aged 35 to 55 in good health and CMV-seropositive. Sequencing was done on a sample of PBMCs. The CDR3 reads CASSIEWASYNEQFF. DNA of the CDR3: TGTGCCAGTAGTATAGAGTGGGCGTCCTACAATGAGCAGTTCTTC.